This passage covers 21 T cell receptor beta chains from one sample sequenced in a study of blood T cell repertoires in COVID-19. Data came from immunoSEQ multiplex PCR; TCRdb stores just in-frame clones and leaves some out. The sample consists of 75,000 to 90,000 clones, around four fifths of them appearing once. Source material: peripheral blood. Every receptor here comes from a man in his 60s with COVID-19, enrolled during active disease.

This chain joins TRBV9 and TRBJ2-7; 7 nucleotides agree with TRBD2. Germline-derived CDR1 and CDR2 are SGDLS and YYNGEE. J was trimmed by 2 bases and V by 4 bases; bases with no gene match: 0. CDR3 size: 12 residues. The CDR3 nucleotides read TGTGCCAGCAGCAGCGGGACCTACGAGCAGTACTTC. Translating gives CASSSGTYEQYF. Variable domain in full (rest from reference TRBV9 and TRBJ2-7): DSGVTQTPKHLITATGQRVTLRCSPRSGDLSVYWYQQSLDQGLQFLIQYYNGEERAKGNILERFSAQQFPDLHSELNLSSLELGDSALYFCASSSGTYEQYFGPGTRLTVT.

J is TRBJ1-1 and V is TRBV7-9, with 9 bases lining up with TRBD1. Germline V gives CDR1 SEHNR, CDR2 FQNEAQ (reference sequence). This CDR3 has 15 amino acids. Trimming at V came to 4 bases and at J to 4 bases, leaving 7 bases not matched to a gene. CDR3: CASSSVGQGATEAFF. The DNA of the CDR3 is TGTGCCAGCAGCTCCGTGGGACAGGGAGCCACTGAAGCTTTCTTT.

V and J are TRBV4-1 and TRBJ2-7, with 9 bases lining up with TRBD2. Germline V gene data show CDR1 as MGHRA and CDR2 as YSYEKL. Trimming removed 4 bases from V and 4 bases from J; junction bases left unmatched: 11. There are 16 residues in the CDR3. CDR3 residues: CASSLASPREGYEQYF. The CDR3 DNA reads as TGCGCCAGCAGCCTCGCAAGTCCGCGGGAGGGGTACGAGCAGTACTTC.

V is TRBV5-1 and J is TRBJ2-7, with 12 positions matching TRBD2. The CDR3 runs to 13 residues. With 4 bases clipped from V and 7 bases from J, the junction kept 3 bases outside the gene matches. Germline CDR1 is SGHRS and CDR2 is YFSETQ. The CDR3 region is CASSGGLAGEQYF. CDR3 DNA sequence: TGCGCCAGCAGCGGCGGACTAGCGGGAGAGCAGTACTTC.

This clone occurred a few times. This sequence joins TRBV7-3 and TRBJ2-6; possible D gene TRBD2, 6 bases. Looked up from germline, CDR1 is SGHTA and CDR2 is FQGTGA. This CDR3 contains 18 residues. Trimming shortened V by 5 bases and J by 2 bases, and 19 bases separated the two germline ends. Here the CDR3 DNA reads TGTGCCAGCAGCCCGTCCGCCCTAGCGTTCACTGGGGCCAACGTCCTGACTTTC. Translating it yields CASSPSALAFTGANVLTF.

The genes are TRBV3-1 (or the pseudogene TRBV3-2) and TRBJ1-3; 12 bases are shared with TRBD1. Germline trimming cut 4 bases from V and 2 bases from J; bases unmatched to any gene: 12. CDR3 length: 19 residues. The germline V gene has CDR1 LGHDT and CDR2 YNNKEL (reference sequence). In nucleotides, the CDR3 is TGTGCCAGCAGCCCCCGGGACAGGGGGCGAGCGGGGGCTGGAAACACCATATATTTT. Protein product: CASSPRDRGRAGAGNTIYF.

This chain links TRBV7-2 with TRBJ2-1; a weak D match, TRBD2 (7 bases). Trimming stripped 4 bases from V and 8 bases from J, with 24 bases between. Germline lookup yields CDR1 SGHTA and CDR2 FQGNSA. This CDR3 is built from 17 residues. This chain's CDR3 is CASSSTQLALGGDEQFF. CDR3 DNA sequence: TGTGCCAGCAGCTCGACCCAACTAGCGTTAGGGGGGGATGAGCAGTTCTTC.

The chain carries TRBV6-1 and TRBJ1-1, with D uncertain. The V and J ends lost 2 bases and 5 bases respectively, with 15 bases between them. The CDR3 covers 15 residues. Germline-derived CDR1 and CDR2 are MNHNS and SASEGT. The CDR3 DNA reads as TGTGCCAGCAGTGAAACTAAGGTAATTGGAACTGAAGCTTTCTTT. Translated: CASSETKVIGTEAFF.

The V gene is TRBV29-1, the J gene TRBJ1-2; 9 bases are shared with TRBD1. The V gene end was trimmed by 7 bases and the J gene end by 4 bases; junction bases not matched to a gene: 4. The CDR3 has 12 residues. Germline-derived CDR1 and CDR2 are SQVTM and ANQGSEA. DNA for the CDR3: TGCAGCGCTGGGACAGGGATCTATGGCTACACCTTC. Translation gives CSAGTGIYGYTF.

This clone occurred once. V is TRBV9 and J is TRBJ2-3; tentative D call: TRBD2 (6 bases). Germline loops: CDR1 SGDLS, CDR2 YYNGEE. The CDR3 is 14 amino acids. V was clipped by 8 bases and J by 6 bases, with 19 bases between them. CDR3 DNA: TGTGCCAGTGGAGGGCGGGATCGGAGGGATACGCAGTATTTT. Amino acids: CASGGRDRRDTQYF.

This clone has a single count. This chain links TRBV7-2 with TRBJ2-6, with TRBD1 matching 10 bases. This CDR3 has 18 amino acids. The germline V gene has CDR1 SGHTA and CDR2 FQGNSA. J gave up 1 base and V 5 bases, and 8 bases lay outside the gene matches. CDR3 sequence reads: CASSPRDRGLSGANVLTF. The CDR3 DNA sequence: TGTGCCAGCAGCCCTCGGGACAGGGGATTGTCTGGGGCCAACGTCCTGACTTTC.

The genes are TRBV6-2 or TRBV6-3 and TRBJ1-1; tentatively, D is TRBD1 (6 bases). The V gene's germline CDR1 is MNHEY and CDR2 SVGEGT. Trimming cost V 6 bases and J 9 bases, with 23 bases left between them. CDR3 size: 15 residues. The CDR3 loop is CASSRGGQQKNKAFF. Here the CDR3 DNA reads TGTGCCAGCAGCCGAGGAGGACAGCAGAAAAACAAAGCTTTCTTT.

This sequence joins TRBV7-9 and TRBJ1-1; D unclear. CDR1 and CDR2 from the germline V gene are SEHNR and FQNEAQ (reference sequence). The CDR3 covers 15 residues. Trimming stripped 2 bases from V and 6 bases from J, with 16 bases between. The DNA for the CDR3 is TGTGCCAGCAGCTTACGAGACGTTGGAGGAGCTGAAGCTTTCTTT. This gives the protein CASSLRDVGGAEAFF.

CDR3: CASSVSGGSSYEQYF. CDR3 bases: TGTGCCAGCAGCGTTAGCGGGGGTAGCTCCTACGAGCAGTACTTC. This rearrangement joins TRBV7-9 to TRBJ2-7; 9 nucleotides match TRBD2. CDR3 length equals 15 residues. V was clipped by 5 bases and J by 0 bases; unmatched bases: 5. Germline loops: CDR1 SEHNR, CDR2 FQNEAQ (reference sequence).

This chain's CDR3 is CASSDRTGRSGNTIYF. In DNA, the CDR3 is TGTGCCAGCAGTGATCGGACAGGGAGGTCTGGAAACACCATATATTTT. This chain links TRBV2 with TRBJ1-3; 8 bases map to TRBD1. Germline V gene data show CDR1 as SNHLY and CDR2 as FYNNEI. Trimming at V came to 3 bases and at J to 1 base, leaving 5 bases not matched to a gene. The CDR3 is made up of 16 amino acids.

This clone is a singleton in its sample. The CDR3 region is CASTPRLGTGKEMNTEAFF. In DNA, the CDR3 is TGTGCCAGTACCCCACGCTTAGGGACAGGGAAGGAGATGAACACTGAAGCTTTCTTT. The chain recombines TRBV19 with TRBJ1-1, with 9 nucleotides matching TRBD1. Looked up from germline, CDR1 is LNHDA and CDR2 is SQIVND (reference sequence). The CDR3 runs to 19 residues. J was trimmed by 0 bases and V by 7 bases; bases with no gene match: 18.

V usage is TRBV9 and J usage is TRBJ1-2, with a tentative D call TRBD1 (6 bases). The CDR3 has 15 amino acids. CDR1 SGDLS and CDR2 YYNGEE come from the germline V gene. V was cut by 4 bases and J by 6 bases, with 19 bases left in between. CDR3 residues: CASSTTQRGRDGYTF. CDR3 bases: TGTGCCAGCAGCACCACCCAGCGGGGGCGGGATGGCTACACCTTC.

The CDR3 region is CASSQEIPGQGIRSGNTIYF. In DNA form, the CDR3 reads TGTGCCAGCAGCCAAGAGATACCGGGACAGGGGATAAGGTCTGGAAACACCATATATTTT. The chain joins TRBV4-2 to TRBJ1-3; 10 positions match TRBD1. V lost 0 bases to trimming and J lost 1 base; unmatched junction nucleotides: 12. Germline V gene data show CDR1 as LGHNA and CDR2 as YNFKEQ. CDR3 length equals 20 residues.

The chain combines TRBV18 with TRBJ1-5, with no clear D. CDR1 is KGHSH, CDR2 LQKENI, per germline. With 3 bases removed from V and 11 bases from J, the gap between germline ends came to 8 bases. The CDR3 length is 11 residues. In DNA, the CDR3 is TGTGCCAGCTCACCGGGCAAGGCCCAGCATTTT. It translates to CASSPGKAQHF.

This clone was seen more than once but under ten times. The chain joins TRBV19 to TRBJ1-6, with 7 bases aligning to TRBD1. The CDR3 runs 17 residues. The V and J ends lost 5 bases and 5 bases, in that order; junction bases with no gene match: 12. The germline V gene has CDR1 LNHDA and CDR2 SQIVND (reference sequence). The CDR3 coding sequence is TGTGCCAGTAGTTCCATACCGGGACAGACGAATAATTCACCCCTCCACTTT. Amino acid sequence: CASSSIPGQTNNSPLHF.

The chain has TRBV13 and TRBJ2-3, with D possibly being TRBD1 (7 bases). From germline, CDR1 is PRHDT and CDR2 FYEKMQ (reference sequence). This CDR3 contains 16 residues. V lost 4 bases, J lost 5 bases, and 19 bases lay in between. The CDR3 coding sequence is TGTGCCAGCAGCTCAAATGACAGGGCCGGGGGAGATACGCAGTATTTT. Its translation: CASSSNDRAGGDTQYF.